The 27 T cell receptor beta chains reported below all come from one sample, sequenced in a study of patients and donors after allogeneic stem cell transplantation. TCRdb used MiXCR to reprocess the RT-PCR reads, holding one entry per CDR3 protein. The sample lists roughly 8,000 distinct CDR3 sequences; more than 9% were seen once. Material: blood, either unsorted or a sorted T cell fraction (not recorded which). Source of these receptors: a human donor who was either an allogeneic HSCT recipient or a stem cell or donor lymphocyte infusion donor (not recorded which). It is not recorded whose cells these are; they may come from a transplant donor.

This clonotype was seen repeatedly, ten times or more. This chain links TRBV20-1 with TRBJ1-6, with D unclear. V lost 7 bases and J lost 10, with 23 bases in between. CDR1 DFQATT and CDR2 SNEGSKA come from the germline V gene (reference sequence). This CDR3 has 15 amino acids. The CDR3 DNA reads as TGCAGTGTTCCGGTGGTCCCCGGCGGCGGCTCACCCCTCCACTTT. As protein: CSVPVVPGGGSPLHF.

This clonotype was observed many times. V and J are TRBV27 and TRBJ2-1; 7 positions agree with TRBD1. Germline V CDR1 and CDR2: MNHEY, SMNVEV (reference sequence). The J segment lost 5 bases and the V segment lost 5 bases, leaving 6 bases of the junction unmatched. CDR3 length: 14 residues. The CDR3 is CASSLRDSNNEQFF. The CDR3 DNA reads TGTGCCAGCAGTCTCCGGGACAGTAACAATGAGCAGTTCTTC.

This clonotype was counted many times. The rearrangement links TRBV3-1 to TRBJ2-1; 13 positions match TRBD2. Germline V lookup: CDR1 LGHDT, CDR2 YNNKEL (reference sequence). V dropped 6 bases and J dropped 3; count of bases not matched to a gene: 2. The CDR3 is 15 residues long. CDR3 in DNA: TGTGCCAGCAGTCGGACTAGCGGGGGCTACAATGAGCAGTTCTTC. This codes for CASSRTSGGYNEQFF.

The chain combines TRBV2 with TRBJ2-4; 11 positions match TRBD2. V lost 4 bases to trimming and J lost 4 bases; unmatched junction nucleotides: 6. CDR1 and CDR2 (germline): SNHLY, FYNNEI. The CDR3 has 16 residues. The CDR3 coding sequence is TGTGCCAGCAGTGGTCCCGCTAGCGGGGGGAAAAACATTCAGTACTTC. Encoded protein: CASSGPASGGKNIQYF.

This clonotype was seen only once. The chain has TRBV24-1 and TRBJ2-1, with no clear D. V was shortened by 10 bases and J by 2 bases, with 8 bases between the two germline ends. There are 12 residues in the CDR3. Germline CDR1 is KGHDR and CDR2 is SFDVKD. Here the CDR3 DNA reads TGTGCCACAACCGGACCCTACAATGAGCAGTTCTTC. Protein product: CATTGPYNEQFF.

This clonotype has just a few counts. The V call is TRBV10-3, the J call TRBJ2-2, with D maybe TRBD1 (6 bases). The CDR3 contains 16 residues. Per germline, CDR1 ENHRY and CDR2 SYGVKD. Trimming took off 8 bases at V and 0 bases at J, with 16 bases between the two ends. In DNA, the CDR3 is TGTGCCATCTCGAGCAGGGGCCCATCGAACACCGGGGAGCTGTTTTTT. Its translation is CAISSRGPSNTGELFF.

In its sample, this clonotype is medium-sized (0.01 to 0.1%). CDR3 bases: TGTGCCAGCAGTTTCCAGGGATCCTATGGCTACACCTTC. Translating gives CASSFQGSYGYTF. This chain connects TRBV27 to TRBJ1-2, with a possible D match to TRBD1 (5 bases). CDR1 is MNHEY and CDR2 is SMNVEV in the germline V gene (reference sequence). CDR3 length: 13 amino acids. V lost 3 bases, J lost 4 bases, and 9 bases lay in between.

The table lists this clonotype with many counts. V is TRBV6-1 and J is TRBJ1-2; TRBD1 aligns across 8 bases. The V gene end was trimmed by 7 bases and the J gene end by 6 bases; junction bases not matched to a gene: 10. Germline CDR1 and CDR2: MNHNS and SASEGT. The CDR3 length is 14 residues. CDR3 protein: CASKPGQAVDGYTF. CDR3 DNA: TGTGCCAGCAAGCCGGGACAGGCGGTCGATGGCTACACCTTC.

This clonotype was seen at least ten times. The chain recombines TRBV6-5 with TRBJ1-1; D is undetermined. V gave up 5 bases and J gave up 4 bases, with 14 bases separating them. Germline CDR1 is MNHEY and CDR2 is SVGAGI. The CDR3 loop spans 14 amino acids. The CDR3, as DNA: TGTGCCAGCAGTGGATCAAAGGTCGGCACTGAAGCTTTCTTT. Amino acid sequence: CASSGSKVGTEAFF.

This clonotype appeared many times. The gene calls are TRBV4-2 and TRBJ1-2, with 8 positions matching TRBD1. This CDR3 region has 15 residues. Germline V CDR1 and CDR2: LGHNA, YNFKEQ. Losses at the gene ends were 3 bases for V and 6 bases for J; bases not matched to a gene: 9. The CDR3 sequence is CASSHQGALTNGYTF. In DNA, the CDR3 is TGTGCCAGCAGCCACCAGGGGGCATTAACAAATGGCTACACCTTC.

This chain connects TRBV30 to TRBJ2-7; TRBD1 matches 10 bases. The junction had 8 bases not matched to a gene; V was cut back by 0 bases and J by 9 bases. The CDR3 is made up of 14 amino acids. Germline lookup yields CDR1 GTSNPN and CDR2 SVGIG (reference sequence). The CDR3 sequence is CAWSVGTGAFGQYF. The CDR3 DNA reads TGTGCCTGGAGTGTGGGGACAGGGGCGTTCGGGCAGTACTTC.

Turning to this clonotype: A much larger clone is a single base away; this may be a read error. V usage is TRBV18 and J usage is TRBJ1-1; 10 nucleotides align to TRBD1. J was trimmed by 3 bases and V by 7 bases; bases with no gene match: 8. The length of the CDR3 is 15 residues. Germline loops: CDR1 KGHSH, CDR2 LQKENI. The CDR3 loop is CASLPPGQGYTEAFF. The DNA for the CDR3 is TGTGCCAGCTTACCGCCGGGACAGGGGTACACTGAAGCTTTCTTT.

CDR3 DNA sequence: TGTGCCAGCAGTTACCGACAGGGAGAGACCCAGTACTTC. Its translation: CASSYRQGETQYF. The V call is TRBV6-5, the J call TRBJ2-5; TRBD1 aligns across 7 bases. V dropped 2 bases and J dropped 4; count of bases not matched to a gene: 1. The CDR3 extends over 13 amino acids. The germline CDR1 and CDR2 sequences are MNHEY and SVGAGI.

The chain carries TRBV6-6 and TRBJ1-2, with 9 bases fitting TRBD1. This CDR3 is built from 14 residues. Germline V lookup: CDR1 MNHNY, CDR2 SVGAGI (reference sequence). Unmatched junction bases numbered 7, after V lost 5 bases and J lost 6 bases. CDR3 amino acids: CASSSRDRAHGYTF. CDR3 DNA: TGTGCCAGCAGTAGCCGGGACAGGGCCCATGGCTACACCTTC.

This clonotype was picked up a small number of times. CDR3 residues: CASSQDPVDRTPFETQYF. The CDR3 DNA reads TGCGCCAGCAGCCAAGATCCGGTAGACAGGACCCCTTTTGAGACCCAGTACTTC. The rearrangement joins TRBV4-3 to TRBJ2-5; tentatively, D is TRBD1 (6 bases). The ends were cut back, 0 bases at V and 5 bases at J, with 22 bases in the middle. The CDR3 spans 18 residues. The germline gives CDR1 LGHNA, CDR2 YSLEER.

This clonotype was seen ten or more times. The chain recombines TRBV7-8 with TRBJ1-5; 9 bases are a match to TRBD1. Losses at the gene ends were 7 bases for V and 10 bases for J; bases not matched to a gene: 17. This CDR3 spans 16 amino acids. Per germline, CDR1 SGHVS and CDR2 FQNEAQ. The CDR3 nucleotides are TGTGCCAGCACAAAGAACGACAGGGGGTTCAGTCAACCCCAGCATTTT. This codes for CASTKNDRGFSQPQHF.

This clonotype was seen at least ten times. CDR3 nucleotide sequence: TGCAGTGCTCAGCGGACAGGTCGTTACGAGCAGTACTTC. Protein product: CSAQRTGRYEQYF. The chain employs TRBV20-1 and TRBJ2-7; 7 nucleotides agree with TRBD1. J gave up 4 bases and V 5 bases, and 8 bases lay outside the gene matches. The CDR3 loop spans 13 amino acids. Per the germline V gene, CDR1 is DFQATT and CDR2 is SNEGSKA (reference sequence).

The table lists this clonotype with a few counts. The CDR3 sequence is CASSTASSTGELFF. In nucleotides, the CDR3 is TGCGCCAGCAGCACTGCGTCGTCTACCGGGGAGCTGTTTTTT. This rearrangement joins TRBV5-1 to TRBJ2-2; no reliable D call. Germline CDR1 and CDR2: SGHRS and YFSETQ. Trimming removed 4 bases at V and 5 bases at J, with 12 bases between. The CDR3 contains 14 residues.

By its share, this clonotype is large. The chain has TRBV12-3 or TRBV12-4 and TRBJ1-3; perhaps TRBD1 as D (6 bases). Trimming removed 6 bases from V and 2 bases from J, with 11 bases in between. The CDR3 totals 14 residues. As DNA, the CDR3 is TGTGCCAGCAGGCCCACAGGGACTGGAAACACCATATATTTT. This gives the protein CASRPTGTGNTIYF.

This clonotype was detected ten times or more. This chain links TRBV11-1 with TRBJ2-3; 7 positions match TRBD1. V lost 5 bases, J lost 3 bases, and 8 bases stayed unmatched. This CDR3 region has 15 residues. The germline V gene has CDR1 SGHAT and CDR2 FQDESV (reference sequence). CDR3 in DNA: TGTGCCAGCAGCCCTCGACAGGGTGCGACAGATACGCAGTATTTT. As protein: CASSPRQGATDTQYF.

This clonotype was detected a few times. The rearrangement joins TRBV11-2 to TRBJ1-2; D is unclear. CDR3 size: 14 residues. Germline-derived CDR1 and CDR2 are SGHAT and FQNNGV. With 2 bases removed from V and 8 bases from J, the gap between germline ends came to 15 bases. The CDR3 region is CASSLSRGSQGYTF. Here the CDR3 DNA reads TGTGCCAGCAGCTTATCTCGGGGATCTCAAGGCTACACCTTC.

The rearrangement links TRBV6-5 to TRBJ2-3; D remains unclear. CDR3 length equals 12 residues. V was clipped by 6 bases and J by 7 bases, with 11 bases between them. CDR1 and CDR2 from the germline V gene are MNHEY and SVGAGI. This chain's CDR3 is CASRNIFYTQYF. The CDR3 DNA reads as TGTGCCAGCAGAAACATATTTTATACGCAGTATTTT.

This clonotype occurred a few times. The V gene is TRBV20-1, the J gene TRBJ2-4, with 12 bases lining up with TRBD1. This CDR3 has 17 residues. Per the germline V gene, CDR1 is DFQATT and CDR2 is SNEGSKA (reference sequence). Losses at the gene ends were 5 bases for V and 0 bases for J; bases not matched to a gene: 8. CDR3 nucleotides: TGCAGTGCTCGGGGGGACAGGGGGCCTCTAGCCAAAAACATTCAGTACTTC. It specifies CSARGDRGPLAKNIQYF.

This clonotype was counted many times. This rearrangement joins TRBV2 to TRBJ1-6; TRBD1 matches 8 bases. Germline lookup yields CDR1 SNHLY and CDR2 FYNNEI. This CDR3 spans 13 amino acids. V lost 6 bases, J lost 7 bases, and 2 bases stayed unmatched. The DNA for the CDR3 is TGTGCCAGCAGGGACAGGGAGAATTCACCCCTCCACTTT. This encodes CASRDRENSPLHF.

The chain links TRBV20-1 to TRBJ1-2; 10 bases are shared with TRBD1. With V trimmed by 4 bases and J by 2 bases, 7 bases remained unmatched. Germline assignment: CDR1 DFQATT and CDR2 SNEGSKA (reference sequence). The CDR3 has 15 amino acids. CDR3 nucleotide sequence: TGCAGTGCTACTCAACCGGGACAGGGGAACTATGGCTACACCTTC. Translated: CSATQPGQGNYGYTF.

The CDR3 here is CASSLGPGNEQYF. The CDR3, as DNA: TGCGCCAGCAGCTTGGGTCCGGGGAACGAGCAGTACTTC. The V call is TRBV5-1, the J call TRBJ2-7; maybe TRBD2 (5 bases). Germline V lookup: CDR1 SGHRS, CDR2 YFSETQ. This CDR3 region has 13 residues. V was cut by 0 bases and J by 5 bases, with 9 bases left in between. Based on the CDR3 plus reference TRBV5-1 and TRBJ2-7, the full variable domain is KAGVTQTPRYLIKTRGQQVTLSCSPISGHRSVSWYQQTPGQGLQFLFEYFSETQRNKGNFPGRFSGRQFSNSRSEMNVSTLELGDSALYLCASSLGPGNEQYFGPGTRLTVT.

This clonotype was observed a few times. The genes are TRBV6-5 and TRBJ2-7, with D uncertain. CDR1 is MNHEY, CDR2 SVGAGI, per germline. The CDR3 runs 16 residues. Trimming shortened V by 4 bases and J by 3 bases, and 19 bases separated the two germline ends. DNA of the CDR3: TGTGCCAGCAGTTCTGATCGAAGGGTACAGAACTACGAGCAGTACTTC. Translating gives CASSSDRRVQNYEQYF.